What follows describes a single T cell receptor (beta chain). The data belong to a study of blood T cell repertoires in COVID-19. On the study more broadly: The origin of the acute and convalescent COVID-19 samples was the United States, Italy and Spain. T cells, B-cell-depleted T cells, or PBMCs supplied cDNA or gDNA.

Germline V gives CDR1 MNHEY, CDR2 SVGAGI. The V and J ends lost 10 bases and 6 bases, in that order; junction bases with no gene match: 7. CDR3 length equals 12 residues. Authors' analysis steps: Nucleated cell counts were estimated from reference gene primer amplification. The assay was immunoSEQ multiplex PCR, and TCRdb's table has in-frame clones only and misses some. The D gene and trimming were derived from the DNA, and the V and J assignments and clone size from that table. This table has roughly 300,000 clones, about 87% appearing once. The specimen was peripheral blood. This chain connects TRBV6-5 to TRBJ2-7, with 9 bases aligning to TRBD1. This receptor was obtained from a woman between 50 and 59 years old who had recovered from COVID-19. The CDR3 sequence: CATRDRESEQYF. The CDR3, as DNA: TGTGCCACCCGGGACAGGGAGTCCGAGCAGTACTTC.